The present entry profiles one TCR beta chain with its context. This sample was included in a study of T cell responses to AZD1222 COVID-19 vaccine. The protocol was immunoSEQ multiplex PCR, while the TCRdb copy is restricted to in-frame clones and leaves out a portion. The sample includes over 150,000 clones, more than 90% of them seen just once. The CDR3 runs to 13 residues. The V gene end was trimmed by 6 bases and the J gene end by 2 bases; junction bases not matched to a gene: 2. This chain joins TRBV12-3 or TRBV12-4 and TRBJ1-2, with 8 bases matching TRBD1. The sample here was peripheral blood, taken on day 0 of AZD1222 vaccination. The clonotype was recovered from an adult in good health. CDR3: CASRGQENYGYTF. In DNA form, the CDR3 reads TGTGCCAGCAGGGGACAGGAAAACTATGGCTACACCTTC.